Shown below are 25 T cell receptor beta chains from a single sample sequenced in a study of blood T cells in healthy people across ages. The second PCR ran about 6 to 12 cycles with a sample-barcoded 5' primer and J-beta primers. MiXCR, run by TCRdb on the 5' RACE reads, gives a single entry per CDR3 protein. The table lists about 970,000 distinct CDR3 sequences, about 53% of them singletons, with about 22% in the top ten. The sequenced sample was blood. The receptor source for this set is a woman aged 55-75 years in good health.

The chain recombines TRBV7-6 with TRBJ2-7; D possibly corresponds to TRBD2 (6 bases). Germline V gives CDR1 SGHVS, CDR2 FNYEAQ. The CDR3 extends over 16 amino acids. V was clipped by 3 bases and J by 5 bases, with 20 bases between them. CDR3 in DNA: TGTGCCAGCAGCTTTGGGGCCGGGGGTCTTGGGGACGAGCAGTACTTC. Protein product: CASSFGAGGLGDEQYF.

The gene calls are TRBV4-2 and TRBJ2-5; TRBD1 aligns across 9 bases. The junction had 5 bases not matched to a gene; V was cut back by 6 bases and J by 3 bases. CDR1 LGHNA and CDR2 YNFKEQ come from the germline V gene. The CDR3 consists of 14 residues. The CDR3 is CASRGQGGEETQYF. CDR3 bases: TGTGCCAGCAGGGGACAGGGCGGGGAAGAGACCCAGTACTTC.

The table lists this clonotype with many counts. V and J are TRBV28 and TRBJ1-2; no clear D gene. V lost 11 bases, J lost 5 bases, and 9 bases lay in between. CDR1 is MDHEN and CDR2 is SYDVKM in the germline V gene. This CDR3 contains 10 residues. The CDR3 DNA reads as TGTGCCGTCCACCGTTATGGCTACACCTTC. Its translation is CAVHRYGYTF.

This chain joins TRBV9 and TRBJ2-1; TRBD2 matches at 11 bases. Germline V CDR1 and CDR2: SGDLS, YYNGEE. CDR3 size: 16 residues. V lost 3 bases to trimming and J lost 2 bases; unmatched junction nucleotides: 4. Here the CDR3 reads CASSASSGRTYNEQFF. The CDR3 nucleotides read TGTGCCAGCAGCGCATCTAGCGGGAGGACCTACAATGAGCAGTTCTTC.

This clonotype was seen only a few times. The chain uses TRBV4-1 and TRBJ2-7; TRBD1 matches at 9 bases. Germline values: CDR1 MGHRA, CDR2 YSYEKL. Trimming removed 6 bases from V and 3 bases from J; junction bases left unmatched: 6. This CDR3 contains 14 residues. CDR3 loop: CASRAGTGYYEQYF. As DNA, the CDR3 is TGCGCCAGCAGGGCCGGGACAGGGTACTACGAGCAGTACTTC.

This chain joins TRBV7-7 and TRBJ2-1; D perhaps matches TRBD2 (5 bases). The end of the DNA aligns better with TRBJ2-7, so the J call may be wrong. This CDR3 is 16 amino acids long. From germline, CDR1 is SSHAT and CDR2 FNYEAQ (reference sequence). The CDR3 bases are TGTGCCAGCAGCTTAGCCGGGAACCGCCCGTACGATGAGCAGTACTTC. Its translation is CASSLAGNRPYDEQYF.

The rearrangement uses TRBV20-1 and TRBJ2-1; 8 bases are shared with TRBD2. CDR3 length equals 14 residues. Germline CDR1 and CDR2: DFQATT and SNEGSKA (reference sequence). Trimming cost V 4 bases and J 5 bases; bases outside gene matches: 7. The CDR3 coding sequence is TGCAGTGCTACATCTAGCGGGTACGACAATGAGCAGTTCTTC. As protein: CSATSSGYDNEQFF.

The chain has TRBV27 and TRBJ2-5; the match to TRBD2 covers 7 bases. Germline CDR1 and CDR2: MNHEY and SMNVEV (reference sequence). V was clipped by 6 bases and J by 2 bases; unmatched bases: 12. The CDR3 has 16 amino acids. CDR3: CASSPQRGVGQETQYF. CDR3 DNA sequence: TGTGCCAGCAGCCCCCAGCGGGGTGTGGGGCAAGAGACCCAGTACTTC.

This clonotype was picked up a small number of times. This CDR3 reads CASSVSGTSTDTQYF. Written as DNA, the CDR3 is TGTGCCAGCAGTGTTAGCGGAACTAGCACAGATACGCAGTATTTT. V gene TRBV6-5 combines with J gene TRBJ2-3; maybe TRBD2 (6 bases). V lost 5 bases and J lost 0, with 12 bases in between. Germline V gives CDR1 MNHEY, CDR2 SVGAGI. The CDR3 is 15 amino acids.

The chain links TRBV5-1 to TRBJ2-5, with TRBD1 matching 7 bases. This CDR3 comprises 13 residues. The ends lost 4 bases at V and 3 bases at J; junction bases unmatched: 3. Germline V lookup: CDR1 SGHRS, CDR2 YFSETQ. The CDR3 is CASSTGQKETQYF. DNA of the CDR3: TGCGCCAGCAGCACGGGACAGAAAGAGACCCAGTACTTC. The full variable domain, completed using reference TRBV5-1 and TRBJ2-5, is KAGVTQTPRYLIKTRGQQVTLSCSPISGHRSVSWYQQTPGQGLQFLFEYFSETQRNKGNFPGRFSGRQFSNSRSEMNVSTLELGDSALYLCASSTGQKETQYFGPGTRLLVL.

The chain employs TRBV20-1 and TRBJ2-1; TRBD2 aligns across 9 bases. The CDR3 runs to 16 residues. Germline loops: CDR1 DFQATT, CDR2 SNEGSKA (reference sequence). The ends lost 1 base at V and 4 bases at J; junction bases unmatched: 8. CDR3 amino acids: CSARVGGRAWYNEQFF. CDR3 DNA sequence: TGCAGTGCTAGAGTAGGCGGGAGGGCCTGGTACAATGAGCAGTTCTTC.

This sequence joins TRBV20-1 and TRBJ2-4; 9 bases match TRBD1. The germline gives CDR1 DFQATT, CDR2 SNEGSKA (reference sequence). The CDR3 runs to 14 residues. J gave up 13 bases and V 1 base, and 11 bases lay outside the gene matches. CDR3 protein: CSARGGTGSLEQYF. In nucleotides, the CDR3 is TGCAGTGCTAGAGGGGGGACAGGGAGCTTGGAGCAGTACTTC.

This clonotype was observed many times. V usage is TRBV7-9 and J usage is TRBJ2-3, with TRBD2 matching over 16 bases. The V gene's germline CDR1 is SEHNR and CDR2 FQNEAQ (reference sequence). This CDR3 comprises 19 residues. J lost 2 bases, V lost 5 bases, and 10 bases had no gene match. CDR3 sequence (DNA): TGTGCCAGCAGCCCACCTCGGGGACTAGCGGGAGGGACCACAGATACGCAGTATTTT. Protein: CASSPPRGLAGGTTDTQYF.

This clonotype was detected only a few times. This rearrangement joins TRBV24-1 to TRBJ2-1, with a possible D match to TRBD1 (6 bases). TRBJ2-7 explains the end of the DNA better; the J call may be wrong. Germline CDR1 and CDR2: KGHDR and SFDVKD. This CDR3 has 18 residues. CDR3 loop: CATSDPTTGTNSYNEQYF. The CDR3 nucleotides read TGTGCCACCAGTGACCCTACAACAGGGACCAACTCCTACAATGAGCAGTACTTC.

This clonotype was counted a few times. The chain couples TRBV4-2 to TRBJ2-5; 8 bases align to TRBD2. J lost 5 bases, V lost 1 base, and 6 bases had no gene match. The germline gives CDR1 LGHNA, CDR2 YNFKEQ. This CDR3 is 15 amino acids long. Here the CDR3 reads CASSQVTGGQETQYF. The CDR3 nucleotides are TGTGCCAGCAGCCAAGTTACGGGAGGGCAGGAGACCCAGTACTTC.

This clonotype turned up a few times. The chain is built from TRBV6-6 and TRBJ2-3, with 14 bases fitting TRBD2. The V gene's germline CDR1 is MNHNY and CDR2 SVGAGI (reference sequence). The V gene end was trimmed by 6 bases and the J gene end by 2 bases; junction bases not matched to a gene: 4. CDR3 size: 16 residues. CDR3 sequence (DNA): TGTGCCAGCAGCGGGACTAGCGGGAGTATCACAGATACGCAGTATTTT. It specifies CASSGTSGSITDTQYF.

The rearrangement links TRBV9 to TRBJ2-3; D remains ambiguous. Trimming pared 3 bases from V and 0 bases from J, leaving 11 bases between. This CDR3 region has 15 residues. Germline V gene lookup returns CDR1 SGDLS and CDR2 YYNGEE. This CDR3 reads CASSATGGSTDTQYF. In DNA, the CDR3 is TGTGCCAGCAGCGCCACCGGTGGTAGCACAGATACGCAGTATTTT.

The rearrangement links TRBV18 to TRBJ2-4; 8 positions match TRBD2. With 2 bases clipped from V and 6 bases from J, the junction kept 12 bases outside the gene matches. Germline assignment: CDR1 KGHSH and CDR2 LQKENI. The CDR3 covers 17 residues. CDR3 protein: CASSPERSGSLGNIQYF. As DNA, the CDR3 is TGTGCCAGCTCACCAGAGAGAAGCGGGAGTCTGGGAAACATTCAGTACTTC. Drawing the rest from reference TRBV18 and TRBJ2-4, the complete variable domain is NAGVMQNPRHLVRRRGQEARLRCSPMKGHSHVYWYRQLPEEGLKFMVYLQKENIIDESGMPKERFSAEFPKEGPSILRIQQVVRGDSAAYFCASSPERSGSLGNIQYFGAGTRLSVL.

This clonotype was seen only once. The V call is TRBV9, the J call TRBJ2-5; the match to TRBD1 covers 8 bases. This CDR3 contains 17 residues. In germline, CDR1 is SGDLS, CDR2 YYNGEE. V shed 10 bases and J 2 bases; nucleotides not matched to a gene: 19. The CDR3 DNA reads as TGTGCCTCCGGCGTAGGCCAAATAAGGACAGGGCAAGAGACCCAGTACTTC. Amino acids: CASGVGQIRTGQETQYF.

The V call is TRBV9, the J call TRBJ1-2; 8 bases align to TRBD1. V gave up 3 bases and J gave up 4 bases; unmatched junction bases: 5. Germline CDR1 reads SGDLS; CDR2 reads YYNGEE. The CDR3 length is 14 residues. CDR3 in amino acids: CASSAQGVFYGYTF. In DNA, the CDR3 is TGTGCCAGCAGCGCACAGGGGGTCTTCTATGGCTACACCTTC.

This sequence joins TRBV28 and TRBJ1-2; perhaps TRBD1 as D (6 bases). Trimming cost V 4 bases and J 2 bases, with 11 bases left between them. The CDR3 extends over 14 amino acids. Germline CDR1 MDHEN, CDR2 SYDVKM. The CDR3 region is CASSSQGQNYGYTF. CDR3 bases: TGTGCCAGCAGTTCTCAGGGGCAGAACTATGGCTACACCTTC.

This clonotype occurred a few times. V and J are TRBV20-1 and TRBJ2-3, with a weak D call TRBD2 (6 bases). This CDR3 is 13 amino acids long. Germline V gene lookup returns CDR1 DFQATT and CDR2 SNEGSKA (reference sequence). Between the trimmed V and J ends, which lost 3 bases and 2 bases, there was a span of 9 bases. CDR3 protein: CSARGLYTDTQYF. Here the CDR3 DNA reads TGCAGTGCTAGGGGACTTTACACAGATACGCAGTATTTT.

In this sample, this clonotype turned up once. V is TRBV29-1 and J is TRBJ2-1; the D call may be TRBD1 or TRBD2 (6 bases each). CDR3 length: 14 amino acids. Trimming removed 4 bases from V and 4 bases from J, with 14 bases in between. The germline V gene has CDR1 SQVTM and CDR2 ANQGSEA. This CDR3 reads CSVAGASGYNEQFF. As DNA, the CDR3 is TGCAGCGTTGCGGGGGCTTCTGGGTACAATGAGCAGTTCTTC.

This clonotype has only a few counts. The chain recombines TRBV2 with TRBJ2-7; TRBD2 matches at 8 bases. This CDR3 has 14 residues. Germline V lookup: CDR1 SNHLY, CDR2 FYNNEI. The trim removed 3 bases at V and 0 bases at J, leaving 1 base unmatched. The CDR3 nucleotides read TGTGCCAGCAGTGATAGCGGGGCCTCCTACGAGCAGTACTTC. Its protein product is CASSDSGASYEQYF.

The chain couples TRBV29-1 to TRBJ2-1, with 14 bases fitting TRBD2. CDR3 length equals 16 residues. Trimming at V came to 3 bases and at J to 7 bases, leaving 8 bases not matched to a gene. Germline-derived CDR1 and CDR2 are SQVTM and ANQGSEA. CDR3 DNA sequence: TGCAGCGTTGAGGGAAGACTAGCGGGAGGGGCGAATGAGCAGTTCTTC. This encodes CSVEGRLAGGANEQFF.